This T cell receptor beta chain is drawn from a study of T cell responses to AZD1222 COVID-19 vaccine. Study-level results: Two AZD1222 doses significantly raised spike-specific TCR breadth and depth over controls. Clonal diversity may have been underestimated, and the donors were mostly white British, with more females than males.

Sequencing was performed with immunoSEQ multiplex PCR; in TCRdb, only in-frame clones are kept and a portion is missing. The table shows tens of thousands of clones, with approximately 89% occurring only once. A note on this clone: Antigen specificity is unknown.

Analyses pooled second doses at about 4 or about 12 weeks. This CDR3 is 17 amino acids long. The chain combines TRBV1 with TRBJ2-5; the table's TRBD2 call for D was not verified on the DNA. TRBV1 represents a pseudogene. This clonotype originated in an adult who received the AZD1222 COVID-19 vaccine. This material consisted of peripheral blood, taken 28 days after the second AZD1222 dose. The CDR3: CTSSQEGSGGPKETQYF. DNA for the CDR3: TGCACCAGCAGCCAAGAGGGGTCGGGAGGCCCGAAAGAGACCCAGTACTTC.